The present TCR beta chain was sequenced within a study of a mutant IDH1 vaccine in newly diagnosed glioma. Across the whole study: Vaccination was launched 4-6 weeks after radiotherapy alone, or with temozolomide cycles.

This clone was recorded a few times. The antigen remains undetermined. The assay was immunoSEQ multiplex PCR, and TCRdb's table has in-frame clones only and misses some. Of tens of thousands of clones in the sample, roughly 78% were seen once. Time point: week 11, during vaccination. All doses held 300 ug of mutant IDH1 20-mer peptide, with topical imiquimod. V dropped 7 bases and J dropped 0 bases, with 21 bases sitting between them. The CDR3 is made up of 17 amino acids. From germline, CDR1 is LNHDA and CDR2 SQIVND (reference sequence). V is TRBV19 and J is TRBJ1-2; perhaps TRBD1 as D (5 bases). The sample consisted of PBMCs, taken from a glioma patient whose treatment included an IDH1 peptide vaccine. This TCR was sampled from a man aged 25 to 40 with glioma. CDR3 region: CASITRQGLETNYGYTF. CDR3 sequence (DNA): TGTGCCAGTATAACGAGGCAGGGACTAGAAACTAACTATGGCTACACCTTC.